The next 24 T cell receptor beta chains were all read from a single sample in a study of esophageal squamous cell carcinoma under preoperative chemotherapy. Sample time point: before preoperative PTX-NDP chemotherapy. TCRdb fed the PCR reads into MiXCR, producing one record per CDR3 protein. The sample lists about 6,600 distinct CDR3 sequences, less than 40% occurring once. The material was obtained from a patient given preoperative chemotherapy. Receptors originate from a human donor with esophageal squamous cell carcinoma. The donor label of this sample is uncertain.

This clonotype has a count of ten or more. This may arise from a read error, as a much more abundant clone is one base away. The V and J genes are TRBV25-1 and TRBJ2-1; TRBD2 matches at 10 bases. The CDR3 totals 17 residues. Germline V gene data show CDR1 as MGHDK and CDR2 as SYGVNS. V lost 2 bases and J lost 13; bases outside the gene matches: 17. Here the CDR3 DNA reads TGTGCCAGCAGTGAAACCCCACTAGCGGGACTGAGAGAGACCCAGTTCTTC. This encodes CASSETPLAGLRETQFF. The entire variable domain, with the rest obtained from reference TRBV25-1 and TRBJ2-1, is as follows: EADIYQTPRYLVIGTGKKITLECSQTMGHDKMYWYQQDPGMELHLIHYSYGVNSTEKGDLSSESTVSRIRTEHFPLTLESARPSHTSQYLCASSETPLAGLRETQFFGPGTRLTVL.

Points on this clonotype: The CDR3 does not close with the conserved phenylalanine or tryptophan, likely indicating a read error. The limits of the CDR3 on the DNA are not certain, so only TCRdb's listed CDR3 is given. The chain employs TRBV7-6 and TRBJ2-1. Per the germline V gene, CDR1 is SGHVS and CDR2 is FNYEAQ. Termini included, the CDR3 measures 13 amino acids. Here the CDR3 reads CASSLGTYKEQLV.

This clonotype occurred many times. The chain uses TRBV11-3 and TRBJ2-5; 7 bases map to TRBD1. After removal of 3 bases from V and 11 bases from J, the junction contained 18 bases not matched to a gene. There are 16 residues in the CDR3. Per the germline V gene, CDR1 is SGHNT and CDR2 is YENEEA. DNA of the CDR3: TGTGCCAGCAGCTTGGGGGTACAGGGGAGTGTGGATGAGCAGTACTTC. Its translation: CASSLGVQGSVDEQYF.

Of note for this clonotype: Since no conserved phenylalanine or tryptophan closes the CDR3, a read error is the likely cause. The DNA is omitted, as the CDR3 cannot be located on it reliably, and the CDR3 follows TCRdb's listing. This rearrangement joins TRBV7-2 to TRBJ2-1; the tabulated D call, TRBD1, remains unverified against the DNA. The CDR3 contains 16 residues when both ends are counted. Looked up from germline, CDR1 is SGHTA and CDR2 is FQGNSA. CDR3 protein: CAGSLRMTGGGDEQLL.

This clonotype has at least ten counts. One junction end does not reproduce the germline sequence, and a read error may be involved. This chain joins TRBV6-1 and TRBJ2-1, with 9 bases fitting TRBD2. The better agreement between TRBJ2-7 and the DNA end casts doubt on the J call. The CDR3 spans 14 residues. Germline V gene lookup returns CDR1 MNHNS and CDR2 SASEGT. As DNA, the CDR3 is TGTGCCAGCAGGGAAGCGGGAGGAGTGTACGAGCAGTACTTC. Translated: CASREAGGVYEQYF.

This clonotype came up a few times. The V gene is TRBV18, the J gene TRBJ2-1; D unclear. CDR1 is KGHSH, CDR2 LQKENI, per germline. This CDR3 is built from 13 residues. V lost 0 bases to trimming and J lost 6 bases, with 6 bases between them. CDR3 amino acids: CASSPPALNEQFF. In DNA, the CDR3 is TGTGCCAGCTCACCACCGGCTCTCAATGAGCAGTTCTTC.

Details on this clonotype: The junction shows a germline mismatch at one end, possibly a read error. CDR3 nucleotide sequence: TGTGCCGGCAGTGAGGTCGGACAGGGCACGGGGGAGCTGTTTTTT. Residues: CAGSEVGQGTGELFF. This chain joins TRBV6-8 and TRBJ2-2, with 8 bases that match TRBD1. CDR3 size: 15 residues. Germline V lookup: CDR1 MNHGY, CDR2 SAAAGT.

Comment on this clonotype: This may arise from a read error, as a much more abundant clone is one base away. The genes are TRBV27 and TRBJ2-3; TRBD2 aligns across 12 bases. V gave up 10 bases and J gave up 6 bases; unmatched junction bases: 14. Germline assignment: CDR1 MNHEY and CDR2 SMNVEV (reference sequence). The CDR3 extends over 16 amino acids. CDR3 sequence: CANTKGTSGPPDTQYF. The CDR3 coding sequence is TGTGCCAACACAAAGGGGACTAGCGGGCCCCCCGATACGCAGTATTTT.

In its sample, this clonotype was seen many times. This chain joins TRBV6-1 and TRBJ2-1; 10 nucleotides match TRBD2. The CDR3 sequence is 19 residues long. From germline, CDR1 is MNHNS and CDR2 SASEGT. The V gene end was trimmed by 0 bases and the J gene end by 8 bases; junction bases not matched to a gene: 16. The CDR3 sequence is CASSEAGRSWLAGDDEQFF. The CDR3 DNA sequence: TGTGCCAGCAGTGAAGCGGGCAGATCATGGCTAGCGGGAGACGATGAGCAGTTCTTC.

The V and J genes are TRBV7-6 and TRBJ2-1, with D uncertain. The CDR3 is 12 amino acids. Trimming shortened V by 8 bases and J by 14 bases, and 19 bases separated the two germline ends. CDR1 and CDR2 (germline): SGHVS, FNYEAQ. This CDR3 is CASGSGEYEEFF. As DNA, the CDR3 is TGTGCCAGCGGCTCTGGAGAATACGAGGAGTTCTTC.

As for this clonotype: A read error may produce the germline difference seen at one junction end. The CDR3 DNA reads as TGTGCCAGCAGCCCACAGGGGGGGAGAGGGACTGATACTCAGGATTTT. Translated, it gives CASSPQGGRGTDTQDF. V and J are TRBV7-2 and TRBJ2-3; TRBD1 might be the D (8 bases). The CDR3 sequence is 16 residues long. Looked up from germline, CDR1 is SGHTA and CDR2 is FQGNSA.

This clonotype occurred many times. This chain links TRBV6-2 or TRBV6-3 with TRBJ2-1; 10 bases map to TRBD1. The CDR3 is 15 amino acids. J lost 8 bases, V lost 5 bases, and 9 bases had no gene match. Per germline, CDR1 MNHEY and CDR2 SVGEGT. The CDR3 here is CASSPRDRGRDEQFF. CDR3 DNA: TGTGCCAGCAGTCCCCGGGACAGGGGTCGCGATGAGCAGTTCTTC.

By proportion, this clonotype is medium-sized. The CDR3 sequence is CASSLVGYEQYF. The CDR3 bases are TGTGCCAGCAGCTTAGTAGGATACGAGCAGTACTTC. The chain carries TRBV7-8 and TRBJ2-5; D is unresolved. TRBJ2-7 explains the end of the DNA better; the J call may be wrong. Germline V gives CDR1 SGHVS, CDR2 FQNEAQ. The CDR3 is 12 residues long.

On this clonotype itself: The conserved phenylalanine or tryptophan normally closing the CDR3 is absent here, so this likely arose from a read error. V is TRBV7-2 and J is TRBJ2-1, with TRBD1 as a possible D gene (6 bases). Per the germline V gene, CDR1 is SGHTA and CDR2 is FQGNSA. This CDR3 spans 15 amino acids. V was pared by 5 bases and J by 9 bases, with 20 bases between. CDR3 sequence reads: CASSPVAVLGGEQFC. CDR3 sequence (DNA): TGTGCCAGCAGCCCAGTAGCTGTGTTAGGGGGTGAGCAGTTCTGC.

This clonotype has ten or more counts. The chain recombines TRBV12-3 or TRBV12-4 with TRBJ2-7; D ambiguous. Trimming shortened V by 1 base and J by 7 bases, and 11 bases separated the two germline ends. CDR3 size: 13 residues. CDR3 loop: CASSLVSGNEQYF. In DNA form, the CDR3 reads TGTGCCAGCAGTTTAGTTAGTGGCAATGAGCAGTACTTC.

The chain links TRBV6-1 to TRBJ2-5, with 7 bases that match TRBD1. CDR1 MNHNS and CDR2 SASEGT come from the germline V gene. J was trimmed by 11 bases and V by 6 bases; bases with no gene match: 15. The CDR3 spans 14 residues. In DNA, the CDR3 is TGTGCCAGCAGCGTCAGGGGGAAGTTAGAGGGGCAGTACTTC. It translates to CASSVRGKLEGQYF.

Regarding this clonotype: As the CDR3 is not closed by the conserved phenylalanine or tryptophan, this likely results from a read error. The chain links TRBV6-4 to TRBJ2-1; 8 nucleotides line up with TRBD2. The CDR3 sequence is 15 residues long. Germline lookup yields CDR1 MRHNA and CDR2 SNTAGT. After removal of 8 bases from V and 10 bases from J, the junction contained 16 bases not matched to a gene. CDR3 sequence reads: CASWAGTSGSQEQFL. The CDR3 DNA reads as TGTGCCAGCTGGGCCGGGACTAGTGGGAGTCAAGAGCAGTTCTTG.

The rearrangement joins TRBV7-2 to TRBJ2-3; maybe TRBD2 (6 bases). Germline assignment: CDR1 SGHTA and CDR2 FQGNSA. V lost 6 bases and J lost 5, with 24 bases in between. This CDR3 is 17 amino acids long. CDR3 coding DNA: TGTGCCAGCAGACCTCCGGGGGTAGTGGGAAAACAAGATACGCAGTATTTT. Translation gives CASRPPGVVGKQDTQYF.

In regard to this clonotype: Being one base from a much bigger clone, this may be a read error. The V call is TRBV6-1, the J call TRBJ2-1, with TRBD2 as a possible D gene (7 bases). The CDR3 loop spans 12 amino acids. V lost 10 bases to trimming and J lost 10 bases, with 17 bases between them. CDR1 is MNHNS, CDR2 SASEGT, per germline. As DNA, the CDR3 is TGTGCCACCCAAGGGGGGGCCTACGAGCAGTTCTTC. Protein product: CATQGGAYEQFF.

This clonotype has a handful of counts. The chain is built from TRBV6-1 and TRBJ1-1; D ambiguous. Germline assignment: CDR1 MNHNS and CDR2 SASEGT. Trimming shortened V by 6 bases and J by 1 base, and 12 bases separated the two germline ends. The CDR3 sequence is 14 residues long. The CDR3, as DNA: TGTGCCAGCAGAACGGACGCGGAGAACACTGAAGCTTTCTTT. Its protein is CASRTDAENTEAFF.

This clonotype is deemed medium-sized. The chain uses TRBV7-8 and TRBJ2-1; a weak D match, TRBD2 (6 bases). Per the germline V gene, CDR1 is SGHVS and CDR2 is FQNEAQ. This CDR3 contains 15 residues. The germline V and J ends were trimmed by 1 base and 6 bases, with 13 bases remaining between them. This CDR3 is CASSLGDSPFNEQFF. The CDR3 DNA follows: TGTGCCAGCAGCTTAGGGGACTCCCCCTTCAATGAGCAGTTCTTC.

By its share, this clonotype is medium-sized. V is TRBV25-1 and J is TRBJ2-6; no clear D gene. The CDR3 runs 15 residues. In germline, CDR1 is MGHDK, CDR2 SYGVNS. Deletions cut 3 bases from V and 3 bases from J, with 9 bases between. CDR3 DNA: TGTGCCAGCAGTGAGGACCTTCTTGGGGCCAACGTCCTGACTTTC. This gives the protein CASSEDLLGANVLTF.

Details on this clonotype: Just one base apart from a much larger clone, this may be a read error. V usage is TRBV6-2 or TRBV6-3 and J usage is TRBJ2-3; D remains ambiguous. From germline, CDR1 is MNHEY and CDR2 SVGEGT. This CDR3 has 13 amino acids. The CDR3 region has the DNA TGTGCCAGCGGTTACTCTAGCACAGATACGCAGTATTTT. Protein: CASGYSSTDTQYF.

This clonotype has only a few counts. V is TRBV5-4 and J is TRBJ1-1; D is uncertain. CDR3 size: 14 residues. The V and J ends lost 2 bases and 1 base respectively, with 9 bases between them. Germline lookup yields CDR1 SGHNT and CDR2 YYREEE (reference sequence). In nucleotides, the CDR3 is TGTGCCAGCAGCTTTAAACAGACGAACACTGAAGCTTTCTTT. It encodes CASSFKQTNTEAFF.